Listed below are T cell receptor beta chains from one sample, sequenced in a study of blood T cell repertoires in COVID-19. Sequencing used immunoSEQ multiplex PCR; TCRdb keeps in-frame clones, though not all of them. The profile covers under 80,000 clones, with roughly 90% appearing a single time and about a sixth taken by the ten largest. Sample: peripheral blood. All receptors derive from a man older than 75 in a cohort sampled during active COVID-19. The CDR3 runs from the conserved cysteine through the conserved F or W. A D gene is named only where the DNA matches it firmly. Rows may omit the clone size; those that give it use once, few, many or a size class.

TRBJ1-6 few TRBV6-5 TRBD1 TGTGCCAGCAAAACGACAGGGTCGGATAATTCACCCCTCCACTTT CASKTTGSDNSPLHF
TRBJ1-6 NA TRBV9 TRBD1 TGTGCCAGCAGCCCCCGGACAGGGCAATCACCCCTCCACTTT CASSPRTGQSPLHF
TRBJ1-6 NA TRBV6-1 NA TGTGCCAGCAGTGAGGGAGGTTATAATTCACCCCTCCACTTT CASSEGGYNSPLHF
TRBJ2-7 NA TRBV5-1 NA TGCGCCAGCAGGCCTCTTCAGGGTCCCTACGAGCAGTACTTC CASRPLQGPYEQYF
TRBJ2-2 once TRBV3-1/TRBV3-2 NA TGTGCCAGCAGCCAATCGCGGGACGGGGAGCTGTTTTTT CASSQSRDGELFF
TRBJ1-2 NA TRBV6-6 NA TGTGCCAGCAGTTACTCAGCGGGGCTCGACTATGGCTACACCTTC CASSYSAGLDYGYTF
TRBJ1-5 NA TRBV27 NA TGTGCCAGCAAGGCAGGGGAAAATCAGCCCCAGCATTTT CASKAGENQPQHF
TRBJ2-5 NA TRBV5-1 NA TGCGCCAGCAGCTTGCCCGGGGGTGAGACCCAGTACTTC CASSLPGGETQYF
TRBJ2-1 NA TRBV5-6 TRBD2 TGTGCCAGCAGCTCAAGCGGGGGGAGGGTCGATGAGCAGTTCTTC CASSSSGGRVDEQFF
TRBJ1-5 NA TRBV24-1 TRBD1 TGTGCCACAAACTCCGGGACAGGTAATCAGCCCCAGCATTTT CATNSGTGNQPQHF
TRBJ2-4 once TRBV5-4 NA TGTGCCAGCAGCTTGGGTCAGGGGATAGCCAAAAACATTCAGTACTTC CASSLGQGIAKNIQYF
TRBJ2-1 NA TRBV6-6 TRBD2 TGTGCCAGTCGTTTGGCGGGGGGCCCCAATGAGCAGTTCTTC CASRLAGGPNEQFF
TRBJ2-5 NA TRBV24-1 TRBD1 TGTGCCACCAGTGACTCTCCGGGACAGGGGAAGGAGACCCAGTACTTC CATSDSPGQGKETQYF
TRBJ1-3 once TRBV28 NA TGTGCCAGCAGTTTAGTATCAGGGGCTGGAAACACCATATATTTT CASSLVSGAGNTIYF
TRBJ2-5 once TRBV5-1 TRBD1 TGCGCCAGCAGCGCGGGACAGGAAGAGACCCAGTACTTC CASSAGQEETQYF
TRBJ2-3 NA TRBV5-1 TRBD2 TGCGCCAGCAGCTTTAGGGCTAGCGGGGGCGTTGGCACAGATACGCAGTATTTT CASSFRASGGVGTDTQYF
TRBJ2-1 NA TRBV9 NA TGTGCCAGCAGCGCCCGCCTCCAGGGGCCTGAGCAGTTCTTC CASSARLQGPEQFF
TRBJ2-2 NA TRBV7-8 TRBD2 TGTGCCAGCAGCTTAGTATCTCGTCTAGCGGGGGCAACCGGGGAGCTGTTTTTT CASSLVSRLAGATGELFF
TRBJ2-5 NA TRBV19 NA TGTGCCAGTAGTATGATTCAGGAAGAGACCCAGTACTTC CASSMIQEETQYF
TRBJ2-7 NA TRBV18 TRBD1 TGTGCCAGCTCACGGGCAGGGGGCTCCTACGAGCAGTACTTC CASSRAGGSYEQYF
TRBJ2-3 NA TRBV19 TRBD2 TGTGCCAGTAGTATTAGGGGAGGGCTCAATACGCAGTATTTT CASSIRGGLNTQYF
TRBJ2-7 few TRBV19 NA TGTGCCAGTAGTATCTCAGGTCATTTCTCCTACGAGCAGTACTTC CASSISGHFSYEQYF
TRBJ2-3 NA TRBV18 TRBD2 TGTGCCAGCTCACCCTATAGCGGGGGGGCCGGAGATACGCAGTATTTT CASSPYSGGAGDTQYF
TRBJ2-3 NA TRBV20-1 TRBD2 TGCAGTGCTAGTGCGGGACTAGGGGGCACAGATACGCAGTATTTT CSASAGLGGTDTQYF